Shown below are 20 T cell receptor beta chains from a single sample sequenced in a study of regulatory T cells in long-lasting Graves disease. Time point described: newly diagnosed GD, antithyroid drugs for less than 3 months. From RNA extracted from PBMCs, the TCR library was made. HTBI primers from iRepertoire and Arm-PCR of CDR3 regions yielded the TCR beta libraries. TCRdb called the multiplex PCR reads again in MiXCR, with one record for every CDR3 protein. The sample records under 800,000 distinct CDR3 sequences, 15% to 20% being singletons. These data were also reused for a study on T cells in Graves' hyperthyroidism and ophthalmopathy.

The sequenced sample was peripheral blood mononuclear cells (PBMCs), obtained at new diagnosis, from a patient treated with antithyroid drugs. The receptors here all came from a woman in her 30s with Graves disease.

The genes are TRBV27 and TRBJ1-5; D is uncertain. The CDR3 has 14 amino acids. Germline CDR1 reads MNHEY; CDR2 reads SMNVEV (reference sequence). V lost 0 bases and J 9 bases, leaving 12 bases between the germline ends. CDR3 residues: CASSLSSGSRPQHF. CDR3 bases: TGTGCCAGCAGTTTATCCTCGGGCTCTCGGCCCCAGCATTTT.

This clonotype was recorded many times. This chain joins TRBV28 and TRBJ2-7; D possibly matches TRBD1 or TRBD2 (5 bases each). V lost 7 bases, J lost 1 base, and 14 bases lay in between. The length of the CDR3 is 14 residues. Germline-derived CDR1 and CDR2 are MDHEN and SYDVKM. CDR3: CASITPGPSYEQYF. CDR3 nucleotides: TGTGCCAGCATTACGCCGGGACCTTCCTACGAGCAGTACTTC.

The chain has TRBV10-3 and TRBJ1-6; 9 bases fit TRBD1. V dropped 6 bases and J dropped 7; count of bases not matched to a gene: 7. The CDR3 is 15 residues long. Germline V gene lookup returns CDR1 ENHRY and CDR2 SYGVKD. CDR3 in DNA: TGTGCCATCAGCCGGACAGGGGTTGAGAATTCACCCCTCCACTTT. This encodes CAISRTGVENSPLHF.

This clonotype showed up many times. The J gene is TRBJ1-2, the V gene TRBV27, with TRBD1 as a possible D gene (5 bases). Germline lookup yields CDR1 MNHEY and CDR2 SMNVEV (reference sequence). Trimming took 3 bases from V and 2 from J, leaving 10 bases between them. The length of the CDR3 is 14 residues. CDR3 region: CASSLYEGNYGYTF. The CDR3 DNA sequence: TGTGCCAGCAGTTTGTATGAGGGGAACTATGGCTACACCTTC.

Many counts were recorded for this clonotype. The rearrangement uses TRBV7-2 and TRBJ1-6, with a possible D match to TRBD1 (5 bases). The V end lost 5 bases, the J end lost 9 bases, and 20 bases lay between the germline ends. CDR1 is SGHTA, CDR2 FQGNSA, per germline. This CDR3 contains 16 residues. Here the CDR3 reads CASSPREEGWTSPLHF. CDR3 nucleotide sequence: TGTGCCAGCAGCCCCCGGGAGGAGGGGTGGACTTCACCCCTCCACTTT.

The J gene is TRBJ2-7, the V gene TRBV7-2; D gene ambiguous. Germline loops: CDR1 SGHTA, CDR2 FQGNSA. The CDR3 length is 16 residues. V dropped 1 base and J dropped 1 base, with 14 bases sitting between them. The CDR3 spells CASSLEVHFSSYEQYF. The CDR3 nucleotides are TGTGCCAGCAGCTTAGAGGTTCATTTTTCATCCTACGAGCAGTACTTC.

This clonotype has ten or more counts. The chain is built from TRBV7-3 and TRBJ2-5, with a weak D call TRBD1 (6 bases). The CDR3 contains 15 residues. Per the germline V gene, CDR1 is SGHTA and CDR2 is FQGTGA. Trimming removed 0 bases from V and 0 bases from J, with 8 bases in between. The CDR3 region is CASSLTRTDQETQYF. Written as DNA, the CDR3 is TGTGCCAGCAGCTTAACGCGGACAGACCAAGAGACCCAGTACTTC.

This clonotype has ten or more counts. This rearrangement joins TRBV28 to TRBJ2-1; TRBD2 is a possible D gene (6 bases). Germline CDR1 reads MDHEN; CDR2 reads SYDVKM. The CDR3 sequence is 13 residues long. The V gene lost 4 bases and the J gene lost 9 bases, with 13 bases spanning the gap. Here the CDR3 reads CASSSFGRTEQFF. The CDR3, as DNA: TGTGCCAGCAGTTCCTTCGGGAGAACTGAGCAGTTCTTC.

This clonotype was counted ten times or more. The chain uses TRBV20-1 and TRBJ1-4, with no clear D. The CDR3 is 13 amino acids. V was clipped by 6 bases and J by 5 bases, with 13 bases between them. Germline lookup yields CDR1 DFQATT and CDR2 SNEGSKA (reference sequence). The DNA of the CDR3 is TGCAGTGCAAGGCCTTTATCAAATGAAAAACTGTTTTTT. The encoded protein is CSARPLSNEKLFF.

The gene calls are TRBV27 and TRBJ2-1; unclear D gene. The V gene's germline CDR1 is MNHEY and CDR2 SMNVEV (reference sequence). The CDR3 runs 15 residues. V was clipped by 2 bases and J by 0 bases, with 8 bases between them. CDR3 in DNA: TGTGCCAGCAGTTTAGAGGCCCTCTCCTACAATGAGCAGTTCTTC. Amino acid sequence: CASSLEALSYNEQFF.

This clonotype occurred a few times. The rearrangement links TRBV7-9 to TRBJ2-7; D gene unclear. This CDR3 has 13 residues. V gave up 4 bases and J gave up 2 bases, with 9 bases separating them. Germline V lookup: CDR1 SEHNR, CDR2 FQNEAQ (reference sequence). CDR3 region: CASSSDLTYEQYF. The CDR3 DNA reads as TGTGCCAGCAGCTCTGACTTGACCTACGAGCAGTACTTC.

The CDR3 DNA reads TGTGCCTGGAGTACACAGGGTGCCCAGCCCCAGCATTTT. It is translated as CAWSTQGAQPQHF. The V call is TRBV30, the J call TRBJ1-5, with a tentative D call TRBD1 (6 bases). Trimming removed 2 bases at V and 7 bases at J, with 12 bases between. Germline lookup yields CDR1 GTSNPN and CDR2 SVGIG (reference sequence). CDR3 length: 13 residues.

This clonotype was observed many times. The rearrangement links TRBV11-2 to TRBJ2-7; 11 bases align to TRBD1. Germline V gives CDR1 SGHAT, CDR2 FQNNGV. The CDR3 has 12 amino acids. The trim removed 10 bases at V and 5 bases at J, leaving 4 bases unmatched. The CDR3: CATRTGGHEQYF. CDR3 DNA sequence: TGTGCCACCCGGACAGGGGGCCACGAGCAGTACTTC.

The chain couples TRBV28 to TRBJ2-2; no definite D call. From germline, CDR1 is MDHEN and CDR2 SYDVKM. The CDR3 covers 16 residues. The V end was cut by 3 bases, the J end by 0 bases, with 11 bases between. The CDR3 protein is CASSFWATANTGELFF. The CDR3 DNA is TGTGCCAGCAGTTTCTGGGCAACCGCGAACACCGGGGAGCTGTTTTTT.

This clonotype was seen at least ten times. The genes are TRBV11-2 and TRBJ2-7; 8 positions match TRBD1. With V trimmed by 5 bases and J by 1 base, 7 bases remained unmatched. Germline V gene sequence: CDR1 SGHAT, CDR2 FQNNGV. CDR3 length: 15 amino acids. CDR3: CASSPRTGKSYEQYF. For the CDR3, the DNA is TGTGCCAGCAGCCCCCGGACAGGGAAATCCTACGAGCAGTACTTC.

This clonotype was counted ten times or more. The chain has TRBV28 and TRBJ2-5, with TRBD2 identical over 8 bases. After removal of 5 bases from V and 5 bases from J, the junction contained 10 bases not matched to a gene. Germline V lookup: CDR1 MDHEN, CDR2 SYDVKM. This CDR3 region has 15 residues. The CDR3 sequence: CASSPSAGEGETQYF. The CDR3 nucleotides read TGTGCCAGCAGTCCATCAGCGGGAGAGGGTGAGACCCAGTACTTC. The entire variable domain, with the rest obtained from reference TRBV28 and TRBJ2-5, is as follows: DVKVTQSSRYLVKRTGEKVFLECVQDMDHENMFWYRQDPGLGLRLIYFSYDVKMKEKGDIPEGYSVSREKKERFSLILESASTNQTSMYLCASSPSAGEGETQYFGPGTRLLVL.

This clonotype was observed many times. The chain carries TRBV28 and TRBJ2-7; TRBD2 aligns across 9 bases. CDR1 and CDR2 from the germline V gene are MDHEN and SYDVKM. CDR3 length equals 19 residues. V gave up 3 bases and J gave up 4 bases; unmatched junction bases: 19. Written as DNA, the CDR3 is TGTGCCAGCAGTTTTGTATTGGCGGGAGGGTCCATTGCACCTTACGAGCAGTACTTC. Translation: CASSFVLAGGSIAPYEQYF.

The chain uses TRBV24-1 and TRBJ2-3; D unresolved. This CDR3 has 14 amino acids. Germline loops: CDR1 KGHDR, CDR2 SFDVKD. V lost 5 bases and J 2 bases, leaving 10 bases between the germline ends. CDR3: CATSGPEHTDTQYF. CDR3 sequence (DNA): TGTGCCACCAGTGGGCCCGAGCACACAGATACGCAGTATTTT.

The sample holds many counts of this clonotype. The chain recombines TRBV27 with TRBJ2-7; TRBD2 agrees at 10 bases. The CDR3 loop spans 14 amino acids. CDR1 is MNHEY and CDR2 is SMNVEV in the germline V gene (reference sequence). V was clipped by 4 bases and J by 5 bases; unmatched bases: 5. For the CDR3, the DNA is TGTGCCAGCAGTTACGGGACTAGCGTCGACGAGCAGTACTTC. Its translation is CASSYGTSVDEQYF.

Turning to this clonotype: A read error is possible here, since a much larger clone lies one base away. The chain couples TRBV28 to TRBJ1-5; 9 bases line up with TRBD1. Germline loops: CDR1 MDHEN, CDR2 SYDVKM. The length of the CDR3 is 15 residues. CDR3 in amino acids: CASSLLGTGIQSQHF. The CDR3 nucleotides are TGTGCCAGCAGTTTATTGGGGACAGGGATTCAGTCCCAGCATTTT.